A selection of T cell receptor beta chains follows, all from one sample in a study of blood T cell repertoires in COVID-19. The data were produced by immunoSEQ multiplex PCR, yet TCRdb's version contains in-frame clones alone and is incomplete. Altogether roughly 120,000 clones are present, approximately 68% being singletons, with the ten largest covering less than 10%. The sequencing sample was made of peripheral blood. Every receptor here comes from an older woman with acute or convalescent COVID-19. Both conserved end residues are part of each CDR3. D genes are given only for firm matches. Expanded clones are given a class, and other clones once, few, many or no size at all.

V gene	J gene	D gene	clone size	CDR3 protein	CDR3 DNA
TRBV28	TRBJ1-5	TRBD1	.	CASRPGQGIVQPQHF	TGTGCCAGCAGACCGGGACAGGGTATTGTTCAGCCCCAGCATTTT
TRBV4-2	TRBJ2-7	TRBD1	.	CASSHGQDQPYEQYF	TGTGCCAGCAGCCACGGACAGGACCAGCCCTACGAGCAGTACTTC
TRBV28	TRBJ2-7	TRBD1	.	CASSETGQVLVEQYF	TGTGCCAGCAGTGAGACCGGACAGGTTCTAGTCGAGCAGTACTTC
TRBV6-5	TRBJ1-2	.	.	CASSSRGAENYGYTF	TGTGCCAGCAGTTCACGGGGAGCAGAGAACTATGGCTACACCTTC
TRBV30	TRBJ1-1	.	.	CAWSFQQGMTEAFF	TGTGCCTGGAGTTTCCAACAGGGTATGACTGAAGCTTTCTTT
TRBV5-1	TRBJ2-7	TRBD1	.	CASSPSGTGLYEQYF	TGCGCCAGCAGCCCCAGCGGGACAGGGCTCTACGAGCAGTACTTC
TRBV5-1	TRBJ2-7	TRBD1	.	CASSSQGAVYEQYF	TGCGCCAGCAGCTCACAGGGGGCAGTCTACGAGCAGTACTTC
TRBV6-1	TRBJ1-2	.	.	CASSESGSSYGYTF	TGTGCCAGCAGTGAATCCGGGAGTAGCTATGGCTACACCTTC
TRBV5-4	TRBJ2-7	.	once	CASSSFYEQYF	TGTGCCAGCAGCTCATTCTACGAGCAGTACTTC
TRBV19	TRBJ1-2	TRBD1	.	CAAARTGLYGYTF	TGTGCCGCGGCCCGGACAGGGCTGTATGGCTACACCTTC
TRBV10-3	TRBJ2-7	.	few	CAISERAGAPQYF	TGTGCCATCAGTGAACGGGCAGGGGCCCCCCAGTACTTC
TRBV19	TRBJ1-1	.	.	CASSMDSPSRTEAFF	TGTGCCAGTAGTATGGACAGCCCATCGAGAACTGAAGCTTTCTTT
TRBV6-2/TRBV6-3	TRBJ1-1	.	.	CASSYRRGMNTEAFF	TGTGCCAGCAGTTACAGGAGGGGTATGAACACTGAAGCTTTCTTT
TRBV15	TRBJ1-3	.	.	CATSRDDYYDGNTIYF	TGTGCCACCAGCAGAGATGACTACTATGATGGAAACACCATATATTTT
TRBV7-2	TRBJ1-2	.	.	CASSPRSGGHGYTF	TGTGCCAGCAGCCCCCGTTCGGGGGGTCATGGCTACACCTTC
TRBV4-3	TRBJ2-2	.	.	CASRSGTLNTGELFF	TGCGCCAGCAGGTCCGGGACACTCAACACCGGGGAGCTGTTTTTT
TRBV5-6	TRBJ2-5	.	.	CASSQGGAGFQETQYF	TGTGCCAGCAGCCAGGGGGGAGCAGGTTTCCAAGAGACCCAGTACTTC
TRBV9	TRBJ2-5	TRBD2	.	CASSVSSGGETQYF	TGTGCCAGCAGCGTATCTAGCGGGGGTGAGACCCAGTACTTC
TRBV5-1	TRBJ2-7	TRBD2	.	CASNPGVASGTYEQYF	TGCGCCAGCAACCCCGGGGTAGCTAGCGGAACCTACGAGCAGTACTTC
TRBV7-9	TRBJ1-4	TRBD1	.	CASSPRDRSNEKLFF	TGTGCCAGCAGCCCCCGGGACAGATCTAATGAAAAACTGTTTTTT
TRBV5-1	TRBJ2-3	TRBD1	.	CASSLGDRGTDTQYF	TGCGCCAGCAGCTTGGGGGACAGGGGTACAGATACGCAGTATTTT
TRBV6-5	TRBJ1-6	.	.	CASSKGIQENSPLHF	TGTGCCAGCAGCAAGGGGATCCAGGAAAATTCACCCCTCCACTTT
TRBV7-7	TRBJ2-5	TRBD2	.	CASSPIGSLSGGRKTQYF	TGTGCCAGCAGCCCCATAGGGTCACTTAGCGGGGGGCGGAAGACCCAGTACTTC
TRBV27	TRBJ2-7	TRBD2	few	CASSVGGMFYEQYF	TGTGCCAGCAGCGTGGGGGGGATGTTCTACGAGCAGTACTTC
TRBV7-2	TRBJ1-1	.	few	CASSETGNTEAFF	TGTGCCAGCAGCGAGACAGGGAACACTGAAGCTTTCTTT
TRBV29-1	TRBJ1-4	.	.	CSVGGLGNEKLFF	TGCAGCGTGGGGGGACTAGGGAATGAAAAACTGTTTTTT
TRBV30	TRBJ1-1	.	.	CAWSVQGQSSLTNVNTEAFF	TGTGCCTGGAGTGTACAGGGACAAAGCAGCCTCACGAACGTAAACACTGAAGCTTTCTTT
TRBV3-1/TRBV3-2	TRBJ1-6	.	.	CASSRLKYSPLHF	TGTGCCAGCAGCCGGCTGAAATATTCACCCCTCCACTTT
TRBV30	TRBJ2-7	.	.	CACQRDNGYEQYF	TGTGCCTGTCAACGGGACAATGGCTACGAGCAGTACTTC
TRBV27	TRBJ2-3	TRBD1	.	CASSFTLRGPSTDTQYF	TGTGCCAGCAGTTTCACCCTGAGGGGGCCTAGCACAGATACGCAGTATTTT
TRBV5-1	TRBJ2-7	TRBD1	few	CASSSLPGQGLYEQYF	TGCGCCAGCAGCAGCCTACCGGGACAGGGACTCTACGAGCAGTACTTC
TRBV15	TRBJ1-6	TRBD1	.	CATSRGQVDNSPLHF	TGTGCCACCAGCAGGGGACAGGTTGATAATTCACCCCTCCACTTT
TRBV2	TRBJ2-1	.	.	CASSEGQGPVYNEQFF	TGTGCCAGCAGTGAGGGTCAGGGTCCGGTCTACAATGAGCAGTTCTTC
TRBV19	TRBJ2-3	.	once	CASSIVARGRTDTQYF	TGTGCCAGTAGTATAGTGGCGCGGGGGCGCACAGATACGCAGTATTTT
TRBV5-6	TRBJ1-1	.	.	CASSLRGGVPTEAFF	TGTGCCAGCAGCTTAAGAGGGGGAGTTCCCACTGAAGCTTTCTTT
TRBV6-4	TRBJ2-7	.	few	CAEDRINYEQYF	TGTGCAGAAGACAGGATTAACTACGAGCAGTACTTC
TRBV9	TRBJ2-1	.	.	CASSVVGNNEQFF	TGTGCCAGCAGCGTAGTCGGTAACAATGAGCAGTTCTTC
TRBV10-3	TRBJ1-6	.	.	CAVRSIDSPLHF	TGTGCCGTTCGAAGCATAGATTCACCCCTCCACTTT
TRBV6-5	TRBJ2-5	TRBD1	few	CASKGTVFQETQYF	TGTGCCAGCAAGGGGACAGTGTTTCAAGAGACCCAGTACTTC
TRBV7-9	TRBJ1-1	TRBD1	once	CASRSGTGRTEAFF	TGTGCCAGCAGATCCGGGACAGGGAGAACTGAAGCTTTCTTT